This T cell receptor (beta chain) was profiled in a study of OX40 agonist ivuxolimab in advanced cancers. Overall study context: Recorded diagnoses for dose-escalation patients were hepatocellular carcinoma, melanoma, renal cell or head and neck cancer.

TCRdb's table, derived via immunoSEQ multiplex PCR, lists solely in-frame clones and lacks some. Of about 64,000 clones listed, around 88% were seen once; the top ten hold roughly 0.77%. Study outcomes and limitations: Circulating CD4+ and CD8+ T cells showed clonal expansion by week 6 at 0.1 to 3.0 mg/kg. The 0.1-3.0 mg/kg partial responders had among the lowest clonal expansion.

This CDR3 has 12 residues. Germline V CDR1 and CDR2: SQVTM, ANQGSEA. V was clipped by 3 bases and J by 5 bases, with 10 bases between them. As to this clone: Its matching antigen is unknown.

The sample consisted of CD4+ or CD8+ T cells sorted from blood, taken in a trial of the OX40 agonist ivuxolimab. The sequence was collected from an adult with an advanced solid tumor such as melanoma, head and neck, liver or kidney cancer. The J gene is TRBJ1-2, the V gene TRBV29-1, with D uncertain. This chain's CDR3 is CSVDAGNYGYTF. The CDR3 nucleotides read TGCAGCGTTGATGCAGGCAATTATGGCTACACCTTC.